Each of the 20 T cell receptor beta chains below was sequenced from the same sample in a study of cytomegalovirus exposure and HLA in healthy donors. Only in-frame clones appear in the TCRdb table, and some are missing; sequencing was by immunoSEQ multiplex PCR. In the table there are approximately 82,000 clones, approximately 95% of which are singletons. Sequencing was performed on PBMCs. Receptor source: a woman younger than 30 in good health and CMV-seronegative.

The V gene is TRBV6-4, the J gene TRBJ2-1; 13 bases align to TRBD2. Looked up from germline, CDR1 is MRHNA and CDR2 is SNTAGT. The V gene end was trimmed by 0 bases and the J gene end by 2 bases; junction bases not matched to a gene: 7. The CDR3 length is 19 residues. The CDR3 bases are TGTGCCAGCAGTGACTCGGGGACTAGCGGGACCCCCCCCTACAATGAGCAGTTCTTC. Translating gives CASSDSGTSGTPPYNEQFF.

The chain employs TRBV28 and TRBJ1-2; 7 bases agree with TRBD1. Germline V gene lookup returns CDR1 MDHEN and CDR2 SYDVKM. After removal of 3 bases from V and 6 bases from J, the junction contained 13 bases not matched to a gene. The CDR3 is 16 residues long. The CDR3 here is CASSFFPQGENDGYTF. The CDR3 coding sequence is TGTGCCAGCAGTTTTTTCCCCCAGGGGGAGAATGATGGCTACACCTTC.

The V call is TRBV10-2, the J call TRBJ2-7; tentative D call: TRBD2 (6 bases). The CDR3 is made up of 14 amino acids. V lost 5 bases and J 2 bases, leaving 13 bases between the germline ends. Germline lookup yields CDR1 WSHSY and CDR2 SAAADI. The CDR3 DNA follows: TGCGCCAGCAGTTTTAGCGGACCAACCTACGAGCAGTACTTC. Its protein is CASSFSGPTYEQYF.

V gene TRBV27 combines with J gene TRBJ2-7, with 8 nucleotides matching TRBD2. Germline V lookup: CDR1 MNHEY, CDR2 SMNVEV (reference sequence). This CDR3 spans 17 amino acids. The trim removed 5 bases at V and 2 bases at J, leaving 14 bases unmatched. Here the CDR3 DNA reads TGTGCCAGCAGTCCTCCCCTATTTAGCGGGACGGCCTACGAGCAGTACTTC. It translates to CASSPPLFSGTAYEQYF.

The chain links TRBV30 to TRBJ2-5; 7 nucleotides align to TRBD2. The J call may not be correct, given that the DNA end is closer to TRBJ2-7. The germline gives CDR1 GTSNPN, CDR2 SVGIG (reference sequence). The CDR3 contains 14 residues. In DNA, the CDR3 is TGTGCCTGGAGGAAACTAGCGCCCGCATACGAGCAGTACTTC. This gives the protein CAWRKLAPAYEQYF.

The chain couples TRBV19 to TRBJ2-7, with TRBD2 matching 7 bases. The CDR3 is made up of 17 amino acids. Germline V gives CDR1 LNHDA, CDR2 SQIVND (reference sequence). The V gene end was trimmed by 2 bases and the J gene end by 4 bases; junction bases not matched to a gene: 14. This CDR3 is CASSIQRVGGSLYEQYF. The CDR3, as DNA: TGTGCCAGTAGTATACAGCGGGTTGGCGGGAGTTTGTACGAGCAGTACTTC.

The V gene is TRBV7-2, the J gene TRBJ2-4; TRBD2 might be the D (6 bases). The germline gives CDR1 SGHTA, CDR2 FQGNSA. V was cut by 5 bases and J by 6 bases, with 14 bases left in between. CDR3 size: 14 residues. The CDR3 loop reads CASSPPGVGNIQYF. Here the CDR3 DNA reads TGTGCCAGCAGCCCACCGGGGGTCGGAAACATTCAGTACTTC.

This clone was observed a single time. This sequence joins TRBV2 and TRBJ2-2; D is perhaps TRBD1 (5 bases). CDR1 SNHLY and CDR2 FYNNEI come from the germline V gene. The CDR3 has 15 amino acids. Trimming left V 7 bases short and J 0 bases short, with 12 bases between. DNA of the CDR3: TGTGCCAGCACTAGACAGACGTCGAACACCGGGGAGCTGTTTTTT. This sequence encodes CASTRQTSNTGELFF. The full variable domain, in which reference TRBV2 and TRBJ2-2 provide the parts outside the CDR3, is EPEVTQTPSHQVTQMGQEVILRCVPISNHLYFYWYRQILGQKVEFLVSFYNNEISEKSEIFDDQFSVERPDGSNFTLKIRSTKLEDSAMYFCASTRQTSNTGELFFGEGSRLTVL.

This chain uses TRBV7-9 with TRBJ1-2; perhaps TRBD1 as D (6 bases). The CDR3 is made up of 15 amino acids. Germline CDR1 SEHNR, CDR2 FQNEAQ (reference sequence). V gave up 5 bases and J gave up 2 bases, with 15 bases separating them. The CDR3 region has the DNA TGTGCCAGCAGCATCCTGGGGGCCCACAACTATGGCTACACCTTC. Its protein is CASSILGAHNYGYTF.

The rearrangement joins TRBV28 to TRBJ2-2; D gene uncertain. Germline V gives CDR1 MDHEN, CDR2 SYDVKM. The CDR3 runs to 17 residues. Trimming pared 4 bases from V and 3 bases from J, leaving 18 bases between. DNA of the CDR3: TGTGCCAGCAGTTCGCCCTTGGGTGCCCGGGACACCGGGGAGCTGTTTTTT. Translated: CASSSPLGARDTGELFF.

The chain carries TRBV28 and TRBJ2-1, with 16 positions matching TRBD2. With V trimmed by 5 bases and J by 12 bases, 10 bases remained unmatched. The CDR3 contains 16 residues. Germline CDR1 and CDR2: MDHEN and SYDVKM. CDR3 in amino acids: CASSAGTSGRVGRQFF. The DNA of the CDR3 is TGTGCCAGCAGTGCGGGGACTAGCGGGAGGGTAGGCAGGCAGTTCTTC. The full variable domain, rest sourced from reference TRBV28 and TRBJ2-1, is DVKVTQSSRYLVKRTGEKVFLECVQDMDHENMFWYRQDPGLGLRLIYFSYDVKMKEKGDIPEGYSVSREKKERFSLILESASTNQTSMYLCASSAGTSGRVGRQFFGPGTRLTVL.

The count of this clone is one. This chain uses TRBV11-2 with TRBJ2-1, with 8 bases that match TRBD2. V lost 8 bases, J lost 8 bases, and 11 bases stayed unmatched. CDR1 and CDR2 (germline): SGHAT, FQNNGV. The CDR3 contains 14 residues. This chain's CDR3 is CASSTRGGRDEQFF. The CDR3 nucleotides are TGTGCCAGCTCAACCCGGGGGGGCAGGGATGAGCAGTTCTTC.

This clone came up once. The chain carries TRBV28 and TRBJ2-1; D might be TRBD2 (7 bases). With 6 bases removed from V and 7 bases from J, the gap between germline ends came to 25 bases. CDR3 length: 17 amino acids. The germline gives CDR1 MDHEN, CDR2 SYDVKM. CDR3 residues: CASRRTSARKQGNEQFF. The DNA for the CDR3 is TGTGCCAGCAGGCGAACTAGCGCGCGTAAGCAGGGGAATGAGCAGTTCTTC. Using reference TRBV28 and TRBJ2-1 for the parts outside the CDR3, the full variable domain is DVKVTQSSRYLVKRTGEKVFLECVQDMDHENMFWYRQDPGLGLRLIYFSYDVKMKEKGDIPEGYSVSREKKERFSLILESASTNQTSMYLCASRRTSARKQGNEQFFGPGTRLTVL.

The chain recombines TRBV7-8 with TRBJ1-5; D is perhaps TRBD1 (5 bases). The germline V gene encodes CDR1 SGHVS and CDR2 FQNEAQ. The CDR3 extends over 19 amino acids. V was trimmed by 4 bases and J by 5 bases, leaving 27 bases between them. The CDR3 DNA reads as TGTGCCAGCAGCTCCCGTCTAGGGGAGGGAAGGTGGGTCTATCAGCCCCAGCATTTT. It encodes CASSSRLGEGRWVYQPQHF.

This clone was picked up one time. The V call is TRBV19, the J call TRBJ2-3; TRBD2 agrees at 8 bases. Trimming cost V 8 bases and J 2 bases; bases outside gene matches: 15. The germline CDR1 and CDR2 sequences are LNHDA and SQIVND (reference sequence). CDR3 length: 17 amino acids. CDR3 region: CASQGGGRLQNTDTQYF. As DNA, the CDR3 is TGTGCCAGTCAGGGCGGCGGGAGGCTACAGAACACAGATACGCAGTATTTT.

Comment on this clone: The sample has other DNA sequences that encode this CDR3 too. The chain has TRBV6-1 and TRBJ1-2, with a tentative D call TRBD1 (5 bases). Germline CDR1 and CDR2: MNHNS and SASEGT. Trimming stripped 8 bases from V and 2 bases from J, with 12 bases between. This CDR3 is 13 amino acids long. DNA for the CDR3: TGTGCCAGCGCGGGGGGTAGAAACTATGGCTACACCTTC. It is translated as CASAGGRNYGYTF.

The chain employs TRBV21-1 and TRBJ1-3. TRBV21-1 counts as a pseudogene. This CDR3 comprises 18 residues. CDR3 coding DNA: TGTGCCAGCAGCAAAGCCCGACCACAGGAGGGCTCTGGAAACACCATATATTTT. Its protein is CASSKARPQEGSGNTIYF.

The rearrangement links TRBV4-3 to TRBJ1-4; maybe TRBD1 (5 bases). The CDR3 runs to 17 residues. V lost 1 base and J 7 bases, leaving 19 bases between the germline ends. Germline V gene lookup returns CDR1 LGHNA and CDR2 YSLEER. CDR3: CASSQVRSAQGGEKLFF. CDR3 bases: TGCGCCAGCAGCCAAGTTAGATCGGCGCAGGGTGGTGAAAAACTGTTTTTT.

V and J are TRBV5-1 and TRBJ2-1; 13 bases map to TRBD2. Trimming removed 5 bases from V and 0 bases from J; junction bases left unmatched: 8. This CDR3 region has 18 residues. Looked up from germline, CDR1 is SGHRS and CDR2 is YFSETQ. The CDR3 region has the DNA TGCGCCAGCAGTTCCGGGACTAGCGGGACGAGCTCCTACAATGAGCAGTTCTTC. Its protein is CASSSGTSGTSSYNEQFF.

The chain has TRBV6-5 and TRBJ2-4, with 11 bases that match TRBD1. The germline gives CDR1 MNHEY, CDR2 SVGAGI. V shed 8 bases, J shed 11 bases, and the junction held 14 bases outside the gene matches. This CDR3 has 15 residues. The CDR3 loop is CASFPAGTGGTVQYF. The DNA for the CDR3 is TGTGCCAGCTTTCCGGCGGGGACAGGGGGAACAGTTCAGTACTTC.